The clone carrying this T cell receptor (beta chain) has ten or more counts. According to the study, genomic DNA was the template for TCR beta VDJ and CDR3 profiling. TCRdb re-called the reads with MiXCR, one entry per CDR3 protein. The table lists 260,000 or so distinct CDR3 sequences, around half of them singletons. Between the trimmed V and J ends, which lost 7 bases and 2 bases, there was a span of 9 bases. The V gene's germline CDR1 is SGHKS and CDR2 YYEKEE (reference sequence). The CDR3 loop spans 12 amino acids. The sequenced patients had an expansion of CD8+CD57+ cells seen by flow cytometry. The sample originates from a study of CD8+CD57+ T cells in acquired aplastic anemia.

V gene TRBV5-5 combines with J gene TRBJ1-1; D unresolved. The sequence came from a human donor with aplastic anemia. The sequenced sample was sorted CD4+, CD8+, or CD8+CD57+ T cells (not recorded which) from PBMCs. CDR3 loop: CASSRSNTEAFF. CDR3 nucleotides: TGTGCCAGCTCCCGATCCAACACTGAAGCTTTCTTT.